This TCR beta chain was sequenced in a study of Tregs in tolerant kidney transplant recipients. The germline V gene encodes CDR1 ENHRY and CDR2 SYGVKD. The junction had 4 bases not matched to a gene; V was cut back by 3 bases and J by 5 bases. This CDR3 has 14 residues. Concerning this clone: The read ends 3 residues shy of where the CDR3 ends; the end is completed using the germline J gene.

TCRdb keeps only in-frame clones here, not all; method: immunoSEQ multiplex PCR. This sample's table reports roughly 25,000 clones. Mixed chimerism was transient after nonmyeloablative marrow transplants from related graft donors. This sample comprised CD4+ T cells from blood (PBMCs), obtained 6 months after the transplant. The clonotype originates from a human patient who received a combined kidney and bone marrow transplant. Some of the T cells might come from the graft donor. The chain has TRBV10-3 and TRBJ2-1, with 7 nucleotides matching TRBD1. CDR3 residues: CAISDATGDNEQFF. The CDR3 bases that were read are TGTGCCATCAGTGACGCAACAGGGGACAATGAG.